This T cell receptor (beta chain) stems from a study of human T cells and chemical hapten exposure. On the study more broadly: Largely, small differences in pooled library volume made per-sample TCR yields vary. General study results and limits: Once DPC sensitization occurred, TCRs above 1 in 1000 frequency showed no change.

The library gave individual cDNA molecules unique molecular identifiers. In the study's own analysis: Sample TCR counts, which ranged from about 23,224 to 690,600, had a median of roughly 96,000. TCRdb re-derived calls from the reads in MiXCR, one entry per CDR3 protein. The V and J calls, along with clone size, are taken from TCRdb and not from the paper's own processing. The data show roughly 120,000 distinct CDR3 sequences, 8.5% seen once. The CDR3 sequence is 15 residues long. The V and J ends lost 3 bases and 12 bases, in that order; junction bases with no gene match: 19. Germline V lookup: CDR1 DFQATT, CDR2 SNEGSKA (reference sequence). Unfractionated whole blood was the source of the extracted total RNA. In this sample, this clonotype turned up a few times. Its antigen is unidentified.

The specimen sequenced was whole blood. This sequence originates from a human donor in good health. Some clones in this sample may be carry-over from other donors' samples. V and J are TRBV20-1 and TRBJ2-7, with 8 bases lining up with TRBD2. CDR3 bases: TGCAGTGCTAGCCCCTCTGGCGGGAGGTCCATCCGCCCGTACTTC. Amino acids: CSASPSGGRSIRPYF.